These 5 T cell receptor beta chains were sequenced from one sample in a study of CXCR3-negative and CXCR3-positive naive CD8 T cells. Study findings and constraints: Greater hydrophobicity was found in TRB CDR3s of CXCR3-positive naive cells than of CXCR3-negative naive cells.

No antigen is known for these receptors. 5' RACE with UMI labels generated the TRB cDNA libraries. Using the 5' RACE reads, TCRdb records one entry per CDR3 protein without DNA. The sample is made up of approximately 90,000 distinct CDR3 sequences, and the top ten hold approximately 0.53% of it. The sequenced sample consisted of naive CXCR3+ CD8+ T cells from blood. Stated subset: CD45RO-CCR7+CD27+CD95- naive CD8+ T cells expressing CXCR3 (TNR3+). These receptors were taken from a human donor in good health. Some clones in this sample may be carry-over from other donors' samples.

The chain recombines TRBV20-1 with TRBJ1-1; TCRdb calls TRBD1, which cannot be checked without DNA. CDR1 and CDR2 from the germline V gene are DFQATT and SNEGSKA (reference sequence). The CDR3 length is 13 residues. The CDR3 loop reads CSAREAGDTEAFF.

This rearrangement joins TRBV4-2 to TRBJ1-1; TCRdb names TRBD1, which stays unverified in the absence of DNA. Germline CDR1 is LGHNA and CDR2 is YNFKEQ. This CDR3 has 15 amino acids. CDR3 in amino acids: CASSQDPRGWTEAFF.

The CDR3 protein is CASSSGSAYNEQFF. V and J are TRBV6-2 or TRBV6-3 and TRBJ2-1. CDR1 is MNHEY, CDR2 SVGEGT, per germline. The CDR3 has 14 residues.

The CDR3 reads CASSWTGNTGELFF. The chain couples TRBV5-1 to TRBJ2-2. Looked up from germline, CDR1 is SGHRS and CDR2 is YFSETQ. The CDR3 is 14 amino acids.

This chain connects TRBV5-1 to TRBJ2-1; no DNA is available, so the TRBD1 call from TCRdb remains unchecked. CDR3 size: 13 residues. In germline, CDR1 is SGHRS, CDR2 YFSETQ. The CDR3 sequence: CASSLGQDNEQFF.